This T cell receptor (beta chain) was captured by sequencing in a study of identical twins. TCRdb processed the 5' RACE reads anew with MiXCR; each CDR3 protein has one entry. Of 200,000 to 300,000 distinct CDR3 sequences in the sample, 5.5% to 7% are singletons; the top ten hold under 4%. This clonotype appeared many times. Another study also made use of these data, one on yellow fever vaccine responses in identical twins.

This TCR came from a woman in her late teens or twenties in good health. Sample: memory (CD45RO+) T cells sorted from blood.

CDR3 in DNA: TGCAGCGTCAGGGGATCTGGAAACACCATATATTTT. Its translation: CSVRGSGNTIYF. The chain couples TRBV29-1 to TRBJ1-3; maybe TRBD1 (6 bases). CDR1 and CDR2 (germline): SQVTM, ANQGSEA. V was shortened by 6 bases and J by 1 base, with 7 bases between the two germline ends. The CDR3 covers 12 residues.